This T cell receptor (beta chain) stems from a study of glioma-infiltrating T cells after dendritic cell vaccination. Study in general: Patients had newly diagnosed or recurrent glioblastoma and received dendritic cell vaccines. Patients received autologous tumor lysate-pulsed dendritic cell vaccination between about 2002 and 2013.

Amplification used 60 V beta primers and 13 J beta primers. The method was immunoSEQ multiplex PCR; TCRdb's version includes in-frame clones alone and lacks a portion of them. Of some 99,000 clones detected, around 80% appear once; the ten largest clones hold approximately 5.5%. Described time point: after dendritic cell vaccination, including at tumor progression/relapse. This clone was recorded a few times. The sequencing used blood, collected after dendritic cell vaccination. The source is a human donor with glioblastoma.

The CDR3 DNA is TGTGCCAGCAGGTTTAGCGGGAGGGCCGGGGGTGAGCAGTTCTTC. It encodes CASRFSGRAGGEQFF. This chain uses TRBV6-1 with TRBJ2-1; the match to TRBD2 covers 11 bases. V lost 6 bases to trimming and J lost 9 bases; unmatched junction nucleotides: 10. The CDR3 length is 15 residues. CDR1 is MNHNS, CDR2 SASEGT, per germline.